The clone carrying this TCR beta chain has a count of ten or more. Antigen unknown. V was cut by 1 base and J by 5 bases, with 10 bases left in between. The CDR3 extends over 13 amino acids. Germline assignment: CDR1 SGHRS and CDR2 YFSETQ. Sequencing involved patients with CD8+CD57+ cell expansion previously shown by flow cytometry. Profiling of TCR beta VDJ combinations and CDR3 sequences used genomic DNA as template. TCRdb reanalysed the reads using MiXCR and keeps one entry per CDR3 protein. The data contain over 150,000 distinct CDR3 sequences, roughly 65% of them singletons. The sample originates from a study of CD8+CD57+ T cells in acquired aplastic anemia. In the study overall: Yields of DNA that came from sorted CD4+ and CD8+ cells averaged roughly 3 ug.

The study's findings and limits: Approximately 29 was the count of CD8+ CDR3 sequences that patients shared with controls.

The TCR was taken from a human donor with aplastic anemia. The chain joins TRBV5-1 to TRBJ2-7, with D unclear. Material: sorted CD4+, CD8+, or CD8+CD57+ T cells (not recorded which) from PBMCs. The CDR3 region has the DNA TGCGCCAGCAGCTTGTGGTTGAACGACGAGCAGTACTTC. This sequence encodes CASSLWLNDEQYF.